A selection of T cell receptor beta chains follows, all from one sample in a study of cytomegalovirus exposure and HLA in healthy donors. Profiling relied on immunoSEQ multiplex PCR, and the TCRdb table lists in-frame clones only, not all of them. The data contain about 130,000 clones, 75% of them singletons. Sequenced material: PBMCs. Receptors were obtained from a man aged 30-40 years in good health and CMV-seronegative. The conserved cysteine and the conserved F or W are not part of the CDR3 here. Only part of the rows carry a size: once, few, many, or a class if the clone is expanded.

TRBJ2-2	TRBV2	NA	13	ASTRQGATTGELF
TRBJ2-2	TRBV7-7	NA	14	ASSPLGGGDTGELF
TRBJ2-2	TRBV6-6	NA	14	ASSPPWTGNTGELF
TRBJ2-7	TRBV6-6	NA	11	ASSRDSPYEQY
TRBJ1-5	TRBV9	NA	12	ASGEGSLNQPQH
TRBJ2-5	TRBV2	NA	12	ASSVPGLWETQY
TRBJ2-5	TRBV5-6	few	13	ASSLDSGGQETQY
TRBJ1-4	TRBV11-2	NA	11	ASSPGTGSLPF
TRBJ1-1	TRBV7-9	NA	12	ASSLAGRGTEAF
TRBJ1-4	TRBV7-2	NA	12	ASSLATGAEKLF
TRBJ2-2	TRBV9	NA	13	ASSPLAGDTGELF
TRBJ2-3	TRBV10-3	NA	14	AISESGAGGTDTQY
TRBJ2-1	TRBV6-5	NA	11	ASRKGRYIEQF
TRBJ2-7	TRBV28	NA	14	ASSFSGTGGNYEQY
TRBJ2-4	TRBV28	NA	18	ASSLPRLAGGALAKNIQY
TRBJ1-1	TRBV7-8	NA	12	ASSLVESGTEAF
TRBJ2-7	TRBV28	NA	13	ASSFGTENAYEQY
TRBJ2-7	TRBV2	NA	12	ASSAGGTADEQY
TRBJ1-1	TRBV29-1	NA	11	SVDNVQGTEAF
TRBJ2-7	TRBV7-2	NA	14	ASSSSREKLSYEQY
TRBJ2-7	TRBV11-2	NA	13	ASSKLAAVSYEQY
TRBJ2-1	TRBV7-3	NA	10	ASSLIPGEQF
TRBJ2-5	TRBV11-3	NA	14	ASSLGFRQGQETQY
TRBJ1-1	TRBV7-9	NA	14	ASSSGTGARNTEAF
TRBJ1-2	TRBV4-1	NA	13	ASSLGDRFNYGYT
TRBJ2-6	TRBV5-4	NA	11	ASSPRGASVLT
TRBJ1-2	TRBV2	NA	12	ASAATGRAYGYT
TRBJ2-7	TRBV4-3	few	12	ASSQREGAYEQY
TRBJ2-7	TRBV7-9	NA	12	ASSLGGTGPWEY
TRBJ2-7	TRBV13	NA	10	ASPRGWGEQY
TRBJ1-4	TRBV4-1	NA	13	ASSHVRDPNEKLF
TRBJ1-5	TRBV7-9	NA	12	ASSLGQGHQPQH
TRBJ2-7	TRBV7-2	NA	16	ASSLDTPAGGSLHEQY
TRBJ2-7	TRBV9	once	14	ASSVALAGSSYEQY
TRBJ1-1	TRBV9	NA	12	ASSVDQSNTEAF
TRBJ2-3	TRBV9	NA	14	ASSVAASGMTDTQY
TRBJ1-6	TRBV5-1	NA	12	ASSLGSDNSPLH
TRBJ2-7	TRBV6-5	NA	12	ASSSTSGVYEQY
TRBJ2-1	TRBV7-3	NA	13	ASSTSARDYNEQF
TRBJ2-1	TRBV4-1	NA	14	ASSHLTGSSYNEQF
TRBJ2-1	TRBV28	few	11	ASTMEQPNEQF
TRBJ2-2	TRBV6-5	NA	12	ASRGPPDTGELF
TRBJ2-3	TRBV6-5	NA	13	ASPALAGVTDTQY
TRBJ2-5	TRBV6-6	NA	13	ASSNPGQGLETQY
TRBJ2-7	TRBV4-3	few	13	ASSQRAGWAYEQY
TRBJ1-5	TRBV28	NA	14	ASSFFSMVKIQPQH
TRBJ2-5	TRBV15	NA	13	ATSRSGWSEETQY
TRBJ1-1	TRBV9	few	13	ASSPYGGGDTEAF
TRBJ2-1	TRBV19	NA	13	ASISGASGHNEQF
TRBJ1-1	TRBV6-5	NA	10	ASHLGGTEAF
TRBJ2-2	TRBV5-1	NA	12	ATSGLAGTGELF
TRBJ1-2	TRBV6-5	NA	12	ASSYSAGGLGYT
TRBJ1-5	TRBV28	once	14	ASSLVGGSANQPQH
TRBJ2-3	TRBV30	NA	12	AWSESSGGDTQY
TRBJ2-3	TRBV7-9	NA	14	ASSLVGESSTDTQY
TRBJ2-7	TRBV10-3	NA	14	AISRGGLAGVYEQY
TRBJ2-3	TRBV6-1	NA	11	ASSEGAVDTQY
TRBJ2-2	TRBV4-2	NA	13	ASSQDDTNTGELF
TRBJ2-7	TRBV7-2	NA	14	ASSLGQPGVSYEQY